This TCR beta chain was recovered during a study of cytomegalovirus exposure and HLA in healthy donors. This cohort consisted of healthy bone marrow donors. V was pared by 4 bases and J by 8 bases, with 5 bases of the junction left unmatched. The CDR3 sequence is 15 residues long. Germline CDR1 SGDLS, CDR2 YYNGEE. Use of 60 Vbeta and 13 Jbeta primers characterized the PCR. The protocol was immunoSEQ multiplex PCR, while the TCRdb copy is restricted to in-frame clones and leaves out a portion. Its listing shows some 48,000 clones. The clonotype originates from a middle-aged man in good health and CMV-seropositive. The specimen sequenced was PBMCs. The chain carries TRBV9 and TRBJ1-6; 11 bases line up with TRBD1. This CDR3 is CASSPGTGGDSPLHF. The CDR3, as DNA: TGTGCCAGCAGCCCGGGGACAGGGGGTGATTCACCCCTCCACTTT.